These 10 T cell receptor beta chains came from one sample sequenced in a study of graft-versus-host responses after intestinal transplantation. Generated by immunoSEQ multiplex PCR, the TCRdb table keeps only in-frame clones and is missing some. The data contain some 80,000 clones, 75% to 95% of them singletons. No antigen has been assigned to these receptors. The source was unstimulated CD8+ T cells sorted from spleen or lymph node cells, collected before transplant. The source is a human donor who was the organ donor for an intestinal transplant.

V usage is TRBV6-5 and J usage is TRBJ2-3; maybe TRBD1 (6 bases). This CDR3 region has 14 residues. Germline V lookup: CDR1 MNHEY, CDR2 SVGAGI. Trimming removed 6 bases from V and 4 bases from J, with 14 bases in between. The CDR3 DNA reads as TGTGCCAGCAGGGAGAGGGGGAGTTCAGATACGCAGTATTTT. Translated: CASRERGSSDTQYF.

The chain combines TRBV5-4 with TRBJ2-1; D possibly uses TRBD1 or TRBD2 (5 bases each). V lost 3 bases to trimming and J lost 3 bases, with 7 bases between them. This CDR3 has 13 amino acids. CDR1 SGHNT and CDR2 YYREEE come from the germline V gene (reference sequence). Here the CDR3 DNA reads TGTGCCAGCAGCTGGGACGGCTACAATGAGCAGTTCTTC. This encodes CASSWDGYNEQFF.

This clone was counted a few times. The CDR3 region is CASGLATGNSPLHF. DNA of the CDR3: TGTGCTAGTGGTTTGGCTACAGGAAATTCACCCCTCCACTTT. The chain combines TRBV12-5 with TRBJ1-6; weak D call: TRBD1 (5 bases). CDR3 length equals 14 residues. Trimming removed 1 base from V and 7 bases from J, with 8 bases in between. CDR1 and CDR2 from the germline V gene are LGHNT and FRNRAP.

The chain uses TRBV9 and TRBJ2-1, with 10 bases matching TRBD2. Germline CDR1 and CDR2: SGDLS and YYNGEE. V lost 1 base, J lost 4 bases, and 2 bases stayed unmatched. CDR3 length: 15 residues. This CDR3 is CASSVLAGGYNEQFF. CDR3 DNA sequence: TGTGCCAGCAGCGTATTAGCGGGGGGTTACAATGAGCAGTTCTTC.

The J gene is TRBJ2-1, the V gene TRBV13; D is perhaps TRBD2 (5 bases). The germline V and J ends were trimmed by 6 bases and 7 bases, with 19 bases remaining between them. The germline gives CDR1 PRHDT, CDR2 FYEKMQ (reference sequence). This CDR3 comprises 15 residues. The CDR3 sequence is CASSSPGTQRNEQFF. The CDR3 DNA follows: TGTGCCAGCAGTAGCCCGGGAACCCAACGGAATGAGCAGTTCTTC.

V is TRBV7-6 and J is TRBJ2-3, with D perhaps assigned TRBD1 or TRBD2 (6 bases each). Germline CDR1 is SGHVS and CDR2 is FNYEAQ. The V gene lost 1 base and the J gene lost 2 bases, with 10 bases spanning the gap. CDR3 length: 15 amino acids. The CDR3 DNA sequence: TGTGCCAGCAGCTTAGGGGGGGCCCTCACAGATACGCAGTATTTT. Protein product: CASSLGGALTDTQYF.

The rearrangement uses TRBV27 and TRBJ1-1, with D unclear. The CDR3 has 14 amino acids. The V end was cut by 5 bases, the J end by 0 bases, with 10 bases between. CDR1 is MNHEY and CDR2 is SMNVEV in the germline V gene (reference sequence). CDR3 nucleotides: TGTGCCAGCAGTCTCCTGGGGATGAACACTGAAGCTTTCTTT. Amino acids: CASSLLGMNTEAFF.

The chain uses TRBV19 and TRBJ2-3; D might be TRBD1 or TRBD2, each matching 6 bases. Per germline, CDR1 LNHDA and CDR2 SQIVND (reference sequence). V lost 6 bases to trimming and J lost 2 bases, with 15 bases between them. The length of the CDR3 is 15 residues. Here the CDR3 DNA reads TGTGCCAGTAGGGAGTGGGGGGACACCACAGATACGCAGTATTTT. Its protein is CASREWGDTTDTQYF.

This clone was counted a few times. The chain employs TRBV7-9 and TRBJ1-1; TRBD1 is a possible D gene (5 bases). CDR1 is SEHNR and CDR2 is FQNEAQ in the germline V gene (reference sequence). The CDR3 has 15 residues. V lost 3 bases and J 4 bases, leaving 15 bases between the germline ends. CDR3 coding DNA: TGTGCCAGCAGCTTGGATTGGGGGTTCGGCACTGAAGCTTTCTTT. Encoded protein: CASSLDWGFGTEAFF.

This chain joins TRBV7-8 and TRBJ1-1; the D is unclear. The germline gives CDR1 SGHVS, CDR2 FQNEAQ. Trimming removed 5 bases at V and 7 bases at J, with 11 bases between. The CDR3 loop spans 12 amino acids. CDR3 in amino acids: CASSPLRGEAFF. As DNA, the CDR3 is TGTGCCAGCAGCCCCTTGCGGGGTGAAGCTTTCTTT.